This TCR beta chain was sequenced in a study of shared clonotypes between healthy human individuals. In replicate PCRs of unsorted PBMC, approximately 320 ng DNA, 30,000 or so T cell genomes, was used. Original data processing: Junction-only sequences without quality scores came from ImmunoSEQ, so filtering differed. Produced via immunoSEQ multiplex PCR; TCRdb's table is partial and in-frame only. V, J and clone size are taken as reported in that table, and D and trimming were inferred from the DNA itself. The top ten hold over 10% of the sample, which has roughly 490,000 clones, 60% to 85% seen once. From germline, CDR1 is SGHTA and CDR2 FQGNSA. Trimming removed 5 bases from V and 4 bases from J, with 9 bases in between. This CDR3 has 12 residues. The donors, all of them Caucasian adults, lived in Nashville, Tennessee. Unsorted samples, those not sorted, used about 90 million PBMCs for genomic DNA.

The V and J genes are TRBV7-2 and TRBJ2-7; tentative D call: TRBD2 (5 bases). The clonotype was recovered from a middle-aged woman in good health. Some clones in this sample may be carry-over from other donors' samples. The sequenced sample consisted of PBMCs. The CDR3 nucleotides read TGTGCCAGCAGCCTGGGAGAGTACGAGCAGTACTTC. Its translation: CASSLGEYEQYF.